Listed below are T cell receptor beta chains from one sample, sequenced in a study of cytomegalovirus exposure and HLA in healthy donors. Repertoires were generated with immunoSEQ multiplex PCR, while TCRdb's copy carries only in-frame clones and drops some. Recorded for this sample: roughly 39,000 clones. Sequenced input: PBMCs. The receptors shown here come from a man between 25 and 39 years old in good health and CMV-seronegative. CDR3s include the opening cysteine and the closing phenylalanine or tryptophan. D genes are given only for firm matches.

- TRBJ1-4 TRBV4-1 CASSQATGRGEKLFF TGCGCCAGCAGCCAAGCTACAGGGAGAGGCGAAAAACTGTTTTTT
- TRBJ1-1 TRBV5-1 CASSLAVNTEAFF TGCGCCAGCAGCTTGGCGGTGAACACTGAAGCTTTCTTT
- TRBJ2-2 TRBV10-3 CAISVDRTNTGELFF TGTGCCATCAGTGTCGACAGGACTAACACCGGGGAGCTGTTTTTT
TRBD2 TRBJ2-1 TRBV4-3 CASSQELTSGSDEQFF TGCGCCAGCAGCCAAGAGCTGACTAGCGGGAGCGATGAGCAGTTCTTC
- TRBJ2-2 TRBV5-6 CASSHSPGELFF TGTGCCAGCAGCCATAGTCCCGGGGAGCTGTTTTTT
- TRBJ1-1 TRBV5-1 CASSLGVGPEAFF TGCGCCAGCAGCCTCGGCGTTGGGCCTGAAGCTTTCTTT
- TRBJ2-5 TRBV29-1 CSVDSLAGTQYF TGCAGCGTTGATAGTCTAGCAGGGACCCAGTACTTC
TRBD1 TRBJ2-7 TRBV4-2 CASSQGGTGGYEQYF TGTGCCAGCAGCCAAGGAGGGACAGGGGGCTACGAGCAGTACTTC
TRBD1 TRBJ2-6 TRBV6-5 CASSYAGTGAKNVLTF TGTGCCAGCAGTTACGCTGGGACAGGGGCGAAAAACGTCCTGACTTTC
- TRBJ2-7 TRBV10-2 CATKPGLSGEQYF TGCGCCACCAAACCGGGTCTTTCTGGCGAGCAGTACTTC
TRBD1 TRBJ2-2 TRBV11-3 CASSFTGGITGELFF TGTGCCAGCAGCTTTACAGGGGGCATCACCGGGGAGCTGTTTTTT
- TRBJ2-7 TRBV4-1 CASSQDAGAYEQYF TGCGCCAGCAGCCAAGACGCAGGGGCCTACGAGCAGTACTTC
TRBD2 TRBJ2-1 TRBV29-1 CSGFGTSGIAYNEQFF TGCAGCGGCTTCGGGACTAGCGGGATCGCCTACAATGAGCAGTTCTTC
TRBD1 TRBJ2-5 TRBV6-1 CASVWTGRLHETQYF TGTGCCAGCGTGTGGACAGGGCGCCTCCACGAGACCCAGTACTTC
- TRBJ1-4 TRBV6-5 CASSYGRSARKLFF TGTGCCAGCAGTTACGGTCGTAGCGCAAGGAAACTGTTTTTT
- TRBJ1-1 TRBV29-1 CSVSGRQNTEAFF TGCAGCGTATCAGGCCGCCAGAACACTGAAGCTTTCTTT
- TRBJ1-2 TRBV29-1 CSVEERAAHGYTF TGCAGCGTTGAAGAAAGAGCCGCGCATGGCTACACCTTC
- TRBJ1-2 TRBV15 CATSRGTDTVYGYTF TGTGCCACCAGCAGAGGGACAGACACCGTCTATGGCTACACCTTC